This T cell receptor (beta chain) originates from a study of cytomegalovirus exposure and HLA in healthy donors. Points from the study as a whole: The listing of 150 or so TCR beta chains classed them as cytomegalovirus-associated. A later analysis reportedly found that, within productive TCRs, an Asian-associated ancestry cluster had fewer N-insertions than the mean observed across the approximately 690 donors. Prior analysis indicated that the majority of TCR beta V segments exhibited productivity approximately 87% or approximately 30% of the time.

In regard to this clone: Its antigen is still unknown.

The CDR3 is 14 residues long. V lost 2 bases and J lost 5, with 9 bases in between. Germline CDR1 is SGHAT and CDR2 is FQNNGV. It was with 60 Vbeta and 13 Jbeta primers that the PCR ran. Profiling relied on immunoSEQ multiplex PCR, and the TCRdb table lists in-frame clones only, not all of them. The data contain over 150,000 clones, 70% to 85% of them singletons. V usage is TRBV11-2 and J usage is TRBJ1-4; the D is unclear. This sequence was found in a girl aged 2 to 10 in good health and CMV-seropositive. What was sequenced was PBMCs. CDR3: CASSLSMKNEKLFF. CDR3 DNA sequence: TGTGCCAGCAGCTTAAGCATGAAGAATGAAAAACTGTTTTTT.